The present entry profiles one TCR beta chain with its context. Its antigen is currently unknown. The data were taken from a study of shared clonotypes between healthy human individuals. Study in general: Each donor contributed plates that comprised three CD4 naive, three CD4 memory, two CD8 naive and one CD8 memory.

TCRdb keeps only in-frame clones here, not all; method: immunoSEQ multiplex PCR. The table records some 1 million clones, about 77% of them present only once. General observations from the study: The expectation was that sequencing depth would affect clonotype sharing among donors. Tissues were not sampled, only blood, and their repertoires likely differ.

The study separated CD4+ cells into CD45RA+ naive and CD45RA-negative memory subsets. J lost 0 bases, V lost 6 bases, and 8 bases had no gene match. This CDR3 region has 16 residues. Germline values: CDR1 MNHEY, CDR2 SMNVEV (reference sequence). The genes are TRBV27 and TRBJ1-5, with TRBD1 matching 7 bases. The sequence was collected from a man aged 18 to 30 in good health. The specimen sequenced was memory CD4+ T cells sorted from blood. Sample subset: CD45RA-negative fraction. This chain's CDR3 is CASRPGQHYSNQPQHF. CDR3 DNA: TGTGCCAGCAGACCGGGACAGCACTATAGCAATCAGCCCCAGCATTTT.